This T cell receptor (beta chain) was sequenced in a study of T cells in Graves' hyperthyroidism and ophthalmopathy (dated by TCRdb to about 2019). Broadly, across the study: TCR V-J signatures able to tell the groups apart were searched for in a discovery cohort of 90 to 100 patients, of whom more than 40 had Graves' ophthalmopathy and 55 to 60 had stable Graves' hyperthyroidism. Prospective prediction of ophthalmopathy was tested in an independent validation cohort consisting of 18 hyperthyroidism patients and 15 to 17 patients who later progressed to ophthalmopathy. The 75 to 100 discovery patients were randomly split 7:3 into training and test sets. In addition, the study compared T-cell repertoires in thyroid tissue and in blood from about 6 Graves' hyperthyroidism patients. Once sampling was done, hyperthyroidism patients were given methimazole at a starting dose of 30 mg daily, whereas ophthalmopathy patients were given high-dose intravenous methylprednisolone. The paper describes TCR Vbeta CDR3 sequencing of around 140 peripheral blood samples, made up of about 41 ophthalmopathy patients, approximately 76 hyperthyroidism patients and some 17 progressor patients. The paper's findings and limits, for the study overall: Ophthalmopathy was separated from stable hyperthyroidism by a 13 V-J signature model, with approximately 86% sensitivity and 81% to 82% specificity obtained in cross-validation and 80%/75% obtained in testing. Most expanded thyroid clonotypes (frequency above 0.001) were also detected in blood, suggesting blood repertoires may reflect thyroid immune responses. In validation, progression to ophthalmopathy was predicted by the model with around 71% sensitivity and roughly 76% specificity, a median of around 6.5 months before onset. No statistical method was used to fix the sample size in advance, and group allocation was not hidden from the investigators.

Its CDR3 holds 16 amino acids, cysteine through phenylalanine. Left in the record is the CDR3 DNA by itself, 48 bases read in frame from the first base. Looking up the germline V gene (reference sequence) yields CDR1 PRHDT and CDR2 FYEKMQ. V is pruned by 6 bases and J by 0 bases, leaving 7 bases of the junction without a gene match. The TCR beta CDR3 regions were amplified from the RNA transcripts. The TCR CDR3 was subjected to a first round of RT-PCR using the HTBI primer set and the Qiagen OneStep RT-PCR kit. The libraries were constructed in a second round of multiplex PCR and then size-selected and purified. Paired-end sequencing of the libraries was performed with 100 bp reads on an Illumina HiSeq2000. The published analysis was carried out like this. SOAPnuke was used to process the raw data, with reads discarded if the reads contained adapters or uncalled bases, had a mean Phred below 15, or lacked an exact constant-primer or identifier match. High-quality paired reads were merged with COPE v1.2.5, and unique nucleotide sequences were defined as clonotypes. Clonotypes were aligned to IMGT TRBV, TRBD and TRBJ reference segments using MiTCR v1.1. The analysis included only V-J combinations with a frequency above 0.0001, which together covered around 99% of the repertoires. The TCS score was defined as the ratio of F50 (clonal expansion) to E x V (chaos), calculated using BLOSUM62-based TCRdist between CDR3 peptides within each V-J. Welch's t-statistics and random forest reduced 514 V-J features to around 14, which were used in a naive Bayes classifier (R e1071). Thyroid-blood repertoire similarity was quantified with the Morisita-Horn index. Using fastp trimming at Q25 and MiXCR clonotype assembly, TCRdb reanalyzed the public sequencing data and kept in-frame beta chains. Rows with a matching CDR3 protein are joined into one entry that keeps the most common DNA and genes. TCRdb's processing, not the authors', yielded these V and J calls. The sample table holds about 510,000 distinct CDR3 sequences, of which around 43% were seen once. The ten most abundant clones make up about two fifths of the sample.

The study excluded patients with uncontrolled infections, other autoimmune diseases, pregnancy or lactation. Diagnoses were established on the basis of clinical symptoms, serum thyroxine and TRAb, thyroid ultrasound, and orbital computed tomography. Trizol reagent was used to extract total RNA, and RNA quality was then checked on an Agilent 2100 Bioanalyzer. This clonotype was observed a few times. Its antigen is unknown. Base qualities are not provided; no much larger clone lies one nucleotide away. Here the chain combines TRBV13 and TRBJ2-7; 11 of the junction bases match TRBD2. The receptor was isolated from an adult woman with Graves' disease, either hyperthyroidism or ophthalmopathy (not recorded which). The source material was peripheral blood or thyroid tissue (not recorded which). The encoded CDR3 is CASSAPLAGDSYEQYF. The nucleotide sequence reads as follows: TGTGCCAGCAGTGCCCCACTAGCGGGGGACTCCTACGAGCAGTACTTC.